A single sample is the source of the 12 T cell receptor beta chains below, sequenced in a study of blood T cell repertoires in COVID-19. The method was immunoSEQ multiplex PCR; TCRdb's version includes in-frame clones alone and lacks a portion of them. The sample lists 300,000 to 400,000 clones, approximately 89% occurring once. Sequencing input: peripheral blood. The receptors stem from a woman between 45 and 60 years old who had recovered from COVID-19.

The gene calls are TRBV15 and TRBJ2-4, with TRBD2 as a possible D gene (5 bases). In germline, CDR1 is LNHNV, CDR2 YYDKDF (reference sequence). The CDR3 is 15 residues long. Between the trimmed V and J ends, which lost 0 bases and 5 bases, there was a span of 11 bases. In nucleotides, the CDR3 is TGTGCCACCAGCAGAGATCGGGAATTCCAAAACATTCAGTACTTC. It is translated as CATSRDREFQNIQYF. Supplemented by reference TRBV15 and TRBJ2-4, the full variable domain reads DAMVIQNPRYQVTQFGKPVTLSCSQTLNHNVMYWYQQKSSQAPKLLFHYYDKDFNNEADTPDNFQSRRPNTSFCFLDIRSPGLGDTAMYLCATSRDREFQNIQYFGAGTRLSVL.

The chain combines TRBV30 with TRBJ2-7; 15 nucleotides line up with TRBD2. The V gene end was trimmed by 4 bases and the J gene end by 7 bases; junction bases not matched to a gene: 5. CDR3 length equals 14 residues. Germline V gene data show CDR1 as GTSNPN and CDR2 as SVGIG (reference sequence). This CDR3 reads CAWTAGLAGGEQYF. The CDR3 DNA is TGTGCCTGGACCGCGGGACTAGCGGGAGGTGAGCAGTACTTC.

V gene TRBV6-5 combines with J gene TRBJ1-5; 7 positions match TRBD1. With 6 bases clipped from V and 0 bases from J, the junction kept 5 bases outside the gene matches. There are 15 residues in the CDR3. Germline V gene sequence: CDR1 MNHEY, CDR2 SVGAGI. CDR3 region: CASRKQGYSNQPQHF. The CDR3 nucleotides read TGTGCCAGCAGAAAACAGGGGTATAGCAATCAGCCCCAGCATTTT.

This clone was seen a few times. The chain combines TRBV18 with TRBJ2-7, with no clear D. Looked up from germline, CDR1 is KGHSH and CDR2 is LQKENI. This CDR3 region has 13 residues. V lost 0 bases, J lost 3 bases, and 6 bases lay in between. The DNA for the CDR3 is TGTGCCAGCTCACCACCAGGAGACTACGAGCAGTACTTC. This encodes CASSPPGDYEQYF.

The chain links TRBV3-1 (or the pseudogene TRBV3-2) to TRBJ2-7, with 10 bases aligning to TRBD2. The V gene's germline CDR1 is LGHDT and CDR2 YNNKEL (reference sequence). The ends lost 0 bases at V and 7 bases at J; junction bases unmatched: 6. CDR3 length equals 15 residues. CDR3 sequence: CASSQDQAGGREQYF. DNA of the CDR3: TGTGCCAGCAGCCAAGATCAAGCGGGAGGGAGGGAGCAGTACTTC.

J is TRBJ1-1 and V is TRBV6-5; D ambiguous. This CDR3 has 15 residues. V was cut by 4 bases and J by 3 bases, with 15 bases left in between. Germline CDR1 is MNHEY and CDR2 is SVGAGI. Written as DNA, the CDR3 is TGTGCCAGCAGTTCCCCGAGGGTGGGCGACACTGAAGCTTTCTTT. It yields the protein CASSSPRVGDTEAFF.

This clone was observed a handful of times. The rearrangement joins TRBV15 to TRBJ2-1; 11 nucleotides align to TRBD1. Germline lookup yields CDR1 LNHNV and CDR2 YYDKDF (reference sequence). Unmatched junction bases numbered 5, after V lost 2 bases and J lost 5 bases. CDR3 length equals 16 residues. The CDR3 bases are TGTGCCACCAGCAGAATAGGGACAGGGGGTCACAATGAGCAGTTCTTC. It encodes CATSRIGTGGHNEQFF.

This clone is a singleton in its sample. The rearrangement links TRBV6-5 to TRBJ2-7; 11 bases match TRBD1. CDR1 is MNHEY, CDR2 SVGAGI, per germline. Germline trimming cut 6 bases from V and 4 bases from J; bases unmatched to any gene: 8. This CDR3 is built from 15 residues. The CDR3 DNA follows: TGTGCCAGCAGCCTCGGACAGGGGGCACTTTACGAGCAGTACTTC. It yields the protein CASSLGQGALYEQYF.

V is TRBV28 and J is TRBJ2-3, with TRBD1 matching over 7 bases. This CDR3 contains 17 residues. Germline-derived CDR1 and CDR2 are MDHEN and SYDVKM. With 5 bases clipped from V and 3 bases from J, the junction kept 14 bases outside the gene matches. The CDR3 is CASSPETTGTVTDTQYF. CDR3 in DNA: TGTGCCAGCAGTCCAGAAACGACAGGGACAGTTACAGATACGCAGTATTTT.

The V gene is TRBV6-1, the J gene TRBJ1-1; 8 bases fit TRBD1. The CDR3 contains 14 residues. V shed 3 bases, J shed 3 bases, and the junction held 3 bases outside the gene matches. CDR1 MNHNS and CDR2 SASEGT come from the germline V gene. CDR3 DNA sequence: TGTGCCAGCAGTGATCTGACAGGGGACACTGAAGCTTTCTTT. Translation gives CASSDLTGDTEAFF.

The chain has TRBV27 and TRBJ2-5; 8 bases match TRBD2. CDR3 length: 16 amino acids. The trim removed 2 bases at V and 2 bases at J, leaving 7 bases unmatched. Germline V lookup: CDR1 MNHEY, CDR2 SMNVEV (reference sequence). The CDR3 DNA is TGTGCCAGCAGTTTAGGGGGGACGGGGGGGCAAGAGACCCAGTACTTC. This translates into CASSLGGTGGQETQYF.

With respect to this clone: At one end, the junction sequence differs from germline, possibly due to a read error. The chain joins TRBV6-2 or TRBV6-3 to TRBJ2-7; TRBD2 matches 7 bases. Germline-derived CDR1 and CDR2 are MNHEY and SVGEGT. The CDR3 has 11 residues. The CDR3 DNA is TGTGCCAGCAGTACAACCGGGAGGATGAACTTC. This translates into CASSTTGRMNF.